The following is a T cell receptor beta chain sequence with its context. V was shortened by 2 bases and J by 8 bases, with 18 bases between the two germline ends. This CDR3 region has 15 residues. Germline loops: CDR1 ENHRY, CDR2 SYGVKD. The data were obtained in a study of cytomegalovirus exposure and HLA in healthy donors. PCR involved 60 Vbeta and 13 Jbeta primers. Clones were read by immunoSEQ multiplex PCR, and TCRdb kept only the in-frame ones, dropping some. This table holds around 75,000 clones, 75% to 80% found once. The clonotype was recovered from a man between 18 and 35 years old in good health and CMV-seronegative. Sequencing was performed on PBMCs. The chain is built from TRBV10-3 and TRBJ1-2, with D unclear. This chain's CDR3 is CAISEPGRGMWGYTF. The DNA for the CDR3 is TGTGCCATCAGTGAGCCCGGGAGAGGCATGTGGGGCTACACCTTC.